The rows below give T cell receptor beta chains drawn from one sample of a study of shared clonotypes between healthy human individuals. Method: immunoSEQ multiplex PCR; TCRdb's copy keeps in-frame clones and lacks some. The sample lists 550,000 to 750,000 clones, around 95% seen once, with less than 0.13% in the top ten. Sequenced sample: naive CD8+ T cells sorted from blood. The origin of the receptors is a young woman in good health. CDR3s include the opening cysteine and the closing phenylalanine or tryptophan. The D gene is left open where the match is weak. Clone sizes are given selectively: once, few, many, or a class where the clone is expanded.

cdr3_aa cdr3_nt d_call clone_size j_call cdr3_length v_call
CASSQILAGGSYEQYF TGTGCCAGCAGTCAAATCCTAGCGGGAGGGTCCTACGAGCAGTACTTC TRBD2 NA TRBJ2-7 16 TRBV27
CASSLTGPGTGELFF TGTGCCAGCAGTTTGACCGGGCCGGGAACCGGGGAGCTGTTTTTT NA NA TRBJ2-2 15 TRBV28
CASSPPSSYYEQYF TGCGCCAGCAGCCCCCCTAGCAGCTACTACGAGCAGTACTTC NA NA TRBJ2-7 14 TRBV5-1
CASSRRQGGAGVGDTQYF TGTGCCAGCAGCCGCCGCCAGGGGGGAGCGGGCGTTGGGGATACGCAGTATTTT NA NA TRBJ2-3 18 TRBV4-2
CASSIGGSYEQYF TGTGCCAGCAGTATCGGGGGTTCCTACGAGCAGTACTTC NA once TRBJ2-7 13 TRBV27
CASSNLRDPQETQYF TGTGCCAGCAGCAACTTGCGGGATCCCCAAGAGACCCAGTACTTC NA NA TRBJ2-5 15 TRBV7-9
CASSLFPPGPDIAGELFF TGTGCCAGCAGTTTATTTCCCCCCGGACCTGACATAGCCGGGGAGCTGTTTTTT NA once TRBJ2-2 18 TRBV27
CAISERAGEKLYEQYF TGTGCCATCAGTGAAAGGGCAGGGGAGAAGTTATACGAGCAGTACTTC NA NA TRBJ2-7 16 TRBV10-3
CASSIQIQETQYF TGTGCCAGCAGCATACAGATACAAGAGACCCAGTACTTC NA NA TRBJ2-5 13 TRBV7-9
CASSLDGAGEQYF TGCGCCAGCAGCTTGGACGGGGCGGGGGAGCAGTACTTC NA few TRBJ2-7 13 TRBV5-1
CASSHAGTQYF TGTGCCAGCAGCCATGCCGGGACACAATACTTC NA NA TRBJ2-7 11 TRBV14
CASSFLGGGNTEAFF TGCGCCAGCAGCTTTCTGGGCGGCGGGAACACTGAAGCTTTCTTT NA NA TRBJ1-1 15 TRBV5-1
CASSRTPRGYGYTF TGCGCCAGCAGCCGGACACCCAGGGGGTATGGCTACACCTTC TRBD1 NA TRBJ1-2 14 TRBV5-1
CASSLRGGYNEQFF TGCGCCAGCAGCCTCCGGGGAGGCTACAATGAGCAGTTCTTC NA NA TRBJ2-1 14 TRBV4-1
CASSERSGTSYEQYF TGTGCCAGCAGCGAACGCTCGGGGACGAGCTACGAGCAGTACTTC NA NA TRBJ2-7 15 TRBV9